This passage covers 9 T cell receptor beta chains from one sample sequenced in a study of technical replicates of blood from a handful of donors. The method was immunoSEQ multiplex PCR; TCRdb's version includes in-frame clones alone and lacks a portion of them. The sample shows 65,000 to 95,000 clones, about 97% of them seen only once. Sequencing was performed on T cells isolated from PBMCs. The receptors were gathered from a human donor in good health.

The chain combines TRBV2 with TRBJ2-5; 13 bases align to TRBD2. Germline lookup yields CDR1 SNHLY and CDR2 FYNNEI. The ends lost 6 bases at V and 5 bases at J; junction bases unmatched: 6. The CDR3 has 15 amino acids. In DNA form, the CDR3 reads TGTGCCAGCAGCGGACTAGCGGGAGTTGTGGAGACCCAGTACTTC. It specifies CASSGLAGVVETQYF.

The chain couples TRBV19 to TRBJ1-4; no clear D. V was pared by 3 bases and J by 4 bases, with 9 bases between. CDR3 size: 14 residues. Germline V gene lookup returns CDR1 LNHDA and CDR2 SQIVND (reference sequence). CDR3 residues: CASSIGQYNEKLFF. Here the CDR3 DNA reads TGTGCCAGTAGTATTGGGCAGTATAATGAAAAACTGTTTTTT.

This sequence joins TRBV6-5 and TRBJ1-1; 9 bases line up with TRBD1. CDR3 length: 11 residues. Germline assignment: CDR1 MNHEY and CDR2 SVGAGI. The V segment lost 6 bases and the J segment 11 bases; nucleotides outside the gene matches: 4. Written as DNA, the CDR3 is TGTGCCAGCAGACGGGACAGGGAGGCTTTCTTT. Protein: CASRRDREAFF.

The chain's CDR3 is CASSPGQGLQPQHF. The CDR3, as DNA: TGTGCCAGCAGTCCGGGACAGGGTTTACAGCCCCAGCATTTT. This chain connects TRBV27 to TRBJ1-5; 9 nucleotides match TRBD1. The CDR3 loop spans 14 amino acids. The trim removed 5 bases at V and 7 bases at J, leaving 6 bases unmatched. Germline loops: CDR1 MNHEY, CDR2 SMNVEV (reference sequence).

The chain combines TRBV5-4 with TRBJ2-3; 10 bases are a match to TRBD2. The CDR3 contains 15 residues. Unmatched junction bases numbered 3, after V lost 2 bases and J lost 3 bases. Germline CDR1 reads SGHNT; CDR2 reads YYREEE (reference sequence). The CDR3 loop is CASSLAGGPTDTQYF. The CDR3 DNA reads TGTGCCAGCAGCTTAGCGGGAGGGCCGACAGATACGCAGTATTTT.

The chain couples TRBV20-1 to TRBJ2-1; TRBD2 aligns across 7 bases. V gave up 6 bases and J gave up 16 bases; unmatched junction bases: 12. The germline V gene encodes CDR1 DFQATT and CDR2 SNEGSKA (reference sequence). The CDR3 spans 11 residues. The DNA of the CDR3 is TGCAGTGCACGACTGGGAGGGTCCGGATTCTTC. Encoded protein: CSARLGGSGFF.

The rearrangement uses TRBV9 and TRBJ2-3, with 11 nucleotides matching TRBD2. The CDR3 has 15 residues. Germline V CDR1 and CDR2: SGDLS, YYNGEE. The V and J ends lost 3 bases and 4 bases, in that order; junction bases with no gene match: 4. CDR3 protein: CASSATSGSSDTQYF. The CDR3 DNA reads TGTGCCAGCAGCGCAACTAGCGGGAGCTCAGATACGCAGTATTTT.

V is TRBV14 and J is TRBJ2-7; 7 positions match TRBD1. The CDR3 spans 14 residues. Germline-derived CDR1 and CDR2 are SGHDN and FVKESK. The V segment lost 2 bases and the J segment 7 bases; nucleotides outside the gene matches: 8. The CDR3 nucleotides read TGTGCCAGCAGCCAACCGAGACAGGGAGCGGAGCAGTACTTC. Residues: CASSQPRQGAEQYF.

This clone was counted a single time. The chain links TRBV18 to TRBJ1-1; D unclear. CDR1 and CDR2 from the germline V gene are KGHSH and LQKENI. V lost 2 bases and J 1 base, leaving 8 bases between the germline ends. This CDR3 contains 14 residues. The DNA of the CDR3 is TGTGCCAGCTCACCATTGGCTGGGAACACTGAAGCTTTCTTT. Its protein is CASSPLAGNTEAFF.